Listed here are 32 T cell receptor beta chains from one sample, sequenced in a study of beta chain features in type 1 diabetes. Study-level points and caveats: TCRB CDR3 length was moderately but significantly reduced in all four CD4+ subsets of Type 1 diabetes patients.

These TCRs are of unknown antigen specificity. Expressed TCRB transcripts were sequenced, since all the RNA that had been isolated was reverse transcribed. Sequencing used immunoSEQ multiplex PCR; TCRdb keeps in-frame clones, though not all of them. This table has under 50,000 clones, approximately 68% appearing once. Sequencing was done on a sample of Tregs from blood. The receptors were gathered from a woman between 18 and 29 years old with type 1 diabetes.

This rearrangement joins TRBV28 to TRBJ2-5; D perhaps matches TRBD1 (5 bases). The V gene's germline CDR1 is MDHEN and CDR2 SYDVKM. V was shortened by 5 bases and J by 4 bases, with 17 bases between the two germline ends. The CDR3 is 15 residues long. The CDR3 DNA reads TGTGCCAGCAGTCCCGCCAGGGTTTTGGGAGAGACCCAGTACTTC. Translated, it gives CASSPARVLGETQYF.

The chain carries TRBV28 and TRBJ2-7, with D tentatively TRBD2 (5 bases). This CDR3 spans 12 amino acids. V gave up 7 bases and J gave up 5 bases, with 12 bases separating them. Germline values: CDR1 MDHEN, CDR2 SYDVKM. The CDR3 DNA follows: TGTGCCAGCACCGGACGGAGGAACGAGCAGTACTTC. Translated, it gives CASTGRRNEQYF.

This clone is a singleton in its sample. The V call is TRBV28, the J call TRBJ2-5, with a tentative D call TRBD1 (6 bases). The V end lost 11 bases, the J end lost 1 base, and 17 bases lay between the germline ends. Per the germline V gene, CDR1 is MDHEN and CDR2 is SYDVKM. The CDR3 is 14 amino acids. The CDR3 loop is CAHSRGHFQETQYF. The CDR3 bases are TGTGCCCACTCCAGGGGACACTTCCAAGAGACCCAGTACTTC.

The chain recombines TRBV7-9 with TRBJ2-1; 7 nucleotides agree with TRBD2. Per the germline V gene, CDR1 is SEHNR and CDR2 is FQNEAQ (reference sequence). With V trimmed by 11 bases and J by 3 bases, 10 bases remained unmatched. This CDR3 comprises 14 residues. CDR3 coding DNA: TGTGCCTGGGAAGGGAGGGCAAGCTACAATGAGCAGTTCTTC. Translation gives CAWEGRASYNEQFF.

The chain employs TRBV7-2 and TRBJ2-4, with unresolved D. Trimming left V 4 bases short and J 3 bases short, with 7 bases between. CDR3 length: 13 amino acids. The germline gives CDR1 SGHTA, CDR2 FQGNSA. The CDR3 loop reads CASSSERKNIQYF. The CDR3 DNA reads as TGTGCCAGCAGCTCCGAGCGCAAAAACATTCAGTACTTC.

This chain's CDR3 is CSALVREGTGELFF. CDR3 in DNA: TGCAGCGCCCTAGTGAGGGAGGGCACCGGGGAGCTGTTTTTT. The chain couples TRBV29-1 to TRBJ2-2; 7 nucleotides align to TRBD2. CDR1 is SQVTM and CDR2 is ANQGSEA in the germline V gene. V was pared by 7 bases and J by 4 bases, with 9 bases of the junction left unmatched. This CDR3 has 14 residues.

In this sample, this clone turned up a few times. The rearrangement uses TRBV25-1 and TRBJ2-7, with D tentatively TRBD1 (6 bases). This CDR3 has 15 residues. Trimming removed 0 bases at V and 7 bases at J, with 16 bases between. The germline V gene encodes CDR1 MGHDK and CDR2 SYGVNS. The CDR3 sequence is CASSEYVEQGREQYF. The CDR3, as DNA: TGTGCCAGCAGTGAATACGTCGAACAGGGCCGGGAGCAGTACTTC.

The chain employs TRBV29-1 and TRBJ2-7; the D gene is possibly TRBD1 (5 bases). The length of the CDR3 is 14 residues. Per the germline V gene, CDR1 is SQVTM and CDR2 is ANQGSEA. V shed 0 bases and J shed 5 bases, with 14 bases lying between them. CDR3 residues: CSVEESAQGNEQYF. The CDR3 DNA reads as TGCAGCGTTGAAGAGAGCGCCCAGGGAAACGAGCAGTACTTC.

This clone was picked up a small number of times. The chain has TRBV7-2 and TRBJ2-2; 14 bases map to TRBD2. This CDR3 contains 19 residues. After removal of 3 bases from V and 0 bases from J, the junction contained 6 bases not matched to a gene. The germline V gene has CDR1 SGHTA and CDR2 FQGNSA. Here the CDR3 DNA reads TGTGCCAGCAGCTTCCAGACTAGCGGGAGGGCGGCGAACACCGGGGAGCTGTTTTTT. Its protein is CASSFQTSGRAANTGELFF.

This clone was counted only a few times. The chain carries TRBV5-1 and TRBJ2-7; tentatively, D is TRBD2 (5 bases). V lost 7 bases, J lost 5 bases, and 13 bases lay in between. Germline V gene data show CDR1 as SGHRS and CDR2 as YFSETQ. This CDR3 has 12 amino acids. The CDR3 loop reads CASRALRDEQYF. CDR3 nucleotide sequence: TGCGCCAGCCGGGCTTTGCGGGACGAGCAGTACTTC.

The rearrangement uses TRBV6-1 and TRBJ2-4; D not resolved. This CDR3 has 14 residues. The ends were cut back, 6 bases at V and 4 bases at J, with 13 bases in the middle. The V gene's germline CDR1 is MNHNS and CDR2 SASEGT. This CDR3 reads CASRPYRLKNIQYF. DNA of the CDR3: TGTGCCAGCAGGCCCTACCGACTTAAAAACATTCAGTACTTC.

This clone was observed once. This rearrangement joins TRBV29-1 to TRBJ2-7; a possible D gene is TRBD1 (5 bases). The CDR3 totals 14 residues. CDR1 SQVTM and CDR2 ANQGSEA come from the germline V gene. V lost 6 bases and J 2 bases, leaving 17 bases between the germline ends. The CDR3 sequence is CSVKGNRKAYEQYF. The DNA for the CDR3 is TGCAGCGTCAAAGGGAACAGGAAAGCCTACGAGCAGTACTTC.

This rearrangement joins TRBV29-1 to TRBJ2-7; 13 positions agree with TRBD2. The CDR3 has 15 residues. The germline V gene has CDR1 SQVTM and CDR2 ANQGSEA. V trimming: 4 bases; J trimming: 6 bases; junction bases outside the gene matches: 9. The CDR3 sequence: CSVATSGRASIEQYF. CDR3 coding DNA: TGCAGCGTTGCAACTAGCGGGAGGGCCTCCATCGAGCAGTACTTC.

The chain is built from TRBV4-3 and TRBJ2-2; a possible D gene is TRBD2 (6 bases). Between the trimmed V and J ends, which lost 4 bases and 1 base, there was a span of 10 bases. Germline-derived CDR1 and CDR2 are LGHNA and YSLEER. This CDR3 has 15 residues. The CDR3 is CASSLMGGNTGELFF. The CDR3 DNA sequence: TGCGCCAGCAGCCTTATGGGAGGGAACACCGGGGAGCTGTTTTTT.

This clone has just a few counts. The chain couples TRBV7-2 to TRBJ2-2, with 13 nucleotides matching TRBD2. The CDR3 has 17 residues. Germline V CDR1 and CDR2: SGHTA, FQGNSA. J was trimmed by 9 bases and V by 4 bases; bases with no gene match: 11. The CDR3 is CASSSTTSGRVIRELFF. The CDR3 nucleotides are TGTGCCAGCAGCTCGACTACTAGCGGGAGGGTGATTCGGGAGCTGTTTTTT.

This sequence joins TRBV7-3 and TRBJ1-1, with 7 bases aligning to TRBD1. Germline V gene sequence: CDR1 SGHTA, CDR2 FQGTGA. V trimming: 5 bases; J trimming: 1 base; junction bases outside the gene matches: 1. The CDR3 runs 13 residues. This chain's CDR3 is CASSGTENTEAFF. Here the CDR3 DNA reads TGTGCCAGCAGCGGGACAGAGAACACTGAAGCTTTCTTT.

The V call is TRBV5-1, the J call TRBJ2-3; no definite D call. CDR3 length: 11 amino acids. The V gene's germline CDR1 is SGHRS and CDR2 YFSETQ. Trimming left V 3 bases short and J 8 bases short, with 7 bases between. CDR3 nucleotide sequence: TGCGCCAGCAGCTCGACTGGTACGCAGTATTTT. It codes for CASSSTGTQYF.

This chain joins TRBV18 and TRBJ2-3; 12 bases map to TRBD2. The CDR3 extends over 16 amino acids. Germline loops: CDR1 KGHSH, CDR2 LQKENI. The ends lost 3 bases at V and 4 bases at J; junction bases unmatched: 5. Written as DNA, the CDR3 is TGTGCCAGCTCACCCCCGGGACTAGCGGGTCCAGATACGCAGTATTTT. This sequence encodes CASSPPGLAGPDTQYF. Variable domain in full (rest from reference TRBV18 and TRBJ2-3): NAGVMQNPRHLVRRRGQEARLRCSPMKGHSHVYWYRQLPEEGLKFMVYLQKENIIDESGMPKERFSAEFPKEGPSILRIQQVVRGDSAAYFCASSPPGLAGPDTQYFGPGTRLTVL.

The chain links TRBV29-1 to TRBJ1-5, with 8 bases lining up with TRBD1. Germline CDR1 SQVTM, CDR2 ANQGSEA. This CDR3 has 13 residues. The trim removed 4 bases at V and 2 bases at J, leaving 1 base unmatched. CDR3 nucleotide sequence: TGCAGCGTTGGGGGACAGGGCAATCAGCCCCAGCATTTT. Translation gives CSVGGQGNQPQHF.

The chain couples TRBV4-1 to TRBJ1-5, with 7 bases lining up with TRBD1. The trim removed 0 bases at V and 3 bases at J, leaving 11 bases unmatched. Germline loops: CDR1 MGHRA, CDR2 YSYEKL. There are 18 residues in the CDR3. The CDR3 is CASSQEGLGTAANQPQHF. The CDR3 nucleotides are TGCGCCAGCAGCCAAGAGGGTTTGGGGACAGCTGCCAATCAGCCCCAGCATTTT.

In this sample, this clone turned up once. V and J are TRBV29-1 and TRBJ2-1; D remains unclear. This CDR3 is built from 12 residues. Germline CDR1 reads SQVTM; CDR2 reads ANQGSEA. V was pared by 8 bases and J by 12 bases, with 20 bases between. The CDR3 nucleotides read TGCAGCCTAGTTGACGGCGCCTTCGGGCAGTTCTTC. It is translated as CSLVDGAFGQFF.

The chain carries TRBV7-2 and TRBJ1-4; the D is unclear. Germline CDR1 is SGHTA and CDR2 is FQGNSA. The CDR3 spans 14 residues. Trimming left V 8 bases short and J 6 bases short, with 16 bases between. Here the CDR3 DNA reads TGTGCCAGCGCCCCGAGGGCAGAACATGAAAAACTGTTTTTT. Translated, it gives CASAPRAEHEKLFF.

This clone turned up a few times. J is TRBJ2-2 and V is TRBV6-6, with D perhaps TRBD1 (5 bases). The V end lost 7 bases, the J end lost 0 bases, and 9 bases lay between the germline ends. Germline V CDR1 and CDR2: MNHNY, SVGAGI (reference sequence). The CDR3 spans 14 residues. CDR3 residues: CASTWGPNTGELFF. CDR3 nucleotides: TGTGCCAGCACGTGGGGCCCGAACACCGGGGAGCTGTTTTTT.

Concerning this clone itself: One end of the junction fails to match germline, which may point to a read error. J is TRBJ1-1 and V is TRBV5-4; maybe TRBD1 (6 bases). Germline V gene data show CDR1 as SGHNT and CDR2 as YYREEE (reference sequence). The CDR3 has 13 amino acids. The CDR3 DNA reads as TGTGCCAGCAGCTTGGAGGGGGGGGCTGAGGCTTTCTTT. Residues: CASSLEGGAEAFF. The full variable domain, completed using reference TRBV5-4 and TRBJ1-1, is ETGVTQSPTHLIKTRGQQVTLRCSSQSGHNTVSWYQQALGQGPQFIFQYYREEENGRGNFPPRFSGLQFPNYSSELNVNALELDDSALYLCASSLEGGAEAFFGQGTRLTVV.

V usage is TRBV29-1 and J usage is TRBJ1-1, with unresolved D. Germline assignment: CDR1 SQVTM and CDR2 ANQGSEA. V lost 5 bases to trimming and J lost 2 bases, with 12 bases between them. The CDR3 has 13 residues. The CDR3 spells CSVKRTGNTEAFF. DNA of the CDR3: TGCAGCGTTAAAAGGACGGGAAACACTGAAGCTTTCTTT.

This clone was found a few times. The chain employs TRBV7-9 and TRBJ1-1; D possibly corresponds to TRBD1 (5 bases). Trimming took off 1 base at V and 5 bases at J, with 20 bases between the two ends. In germline, CDR1 is SEHNR, CDR2 FQNEAQ (reference sequence). This CDR3 comprises 17 residues. CDR3 in DNA: TGTGCCAGCAGCTTAGGGTGGGGGGGAGGACGACGGACTGAAGCTTTCTTT. Amino acids: CASSLGWGGGRRTEAFF. Together with reference TRBV7-9 and TRBJ1-1, the CDR3 gives the full variable domain: DTGVSQNPRHKITKRGQNVTFRCDPISEHNRLYWYRQTLGQGPEFLTYFQNEAQLEKSRLLSDRFSAERPKGSFSTLEIQRTEQGDSAMYLCASSLGWGGGRRTEAFFGQGTRLTVV.

The V gene is TRBV25-1, the J gene TRBJ1-1, with D possibly TRBD1 on 5 matching bases. Germline V gene lookup returns CDR1 MGHDK and CDR2 SYGVNS. This CDR3 is 15 amino acids long. Trimming took 4 bases from V and 0 from J, leaving 12 bases between them. The CDR3 sequence is CASSGGAGMNTEAFF. The CDR3 DNA reads TGTGCCAGCAGTGGAGGGGCGGGAATGAACACTGAAGCTTTCTTT.

V usage is TRBV6-5 and J usage is TRBJ2-5, with 8 nucleotides matching TRBD1. The DNA end favors TRBJ2-7, so the J call may be wrong. The CDR3 runs 15 residues. The germline V gene has CDR1 MNHEY and CDR2 SVGAGI. As DNA, the CDR3 is TGTGCCAGCAGCATGCCAGGGACAGGCCCCTACGAGCAGTACTTC. Its protein is CASSMPGTGPYEQYF.

This clone is a singleton in its sample. The CDR3 coding sequence is TGTGCCAGCAGTATAAGGCGGGAAAGGCAGTATTTT. Its protein is CASSIRRERQYF. J is TRBJ2-3 and V is TRBV2, with a weak D call TRBD2 (6 bases). Per the germline V gene, CDR1 is SNHLY and CDR2 is FYNNEI. This CDR3 comprises 12 residues. V lost 5 bases and J lost 11, with 14 bases in between.

The rearrangement joins TRBV28 to TRBJ1-2; 10 nucleotides match TRBD1. The CDR3 loop spans 16 amino acids. V lost 2 bases, J lost 6 bases, and 9 bases stayed unmatched. In germline, CDR1 is MDHEN, CDR2 SYDVKM. In DNA, the CDR3 is TGTGCCAGCAGTTTAGGAACACGGGACAGGGGTGATGGCTACACCTTC. This encodes CASSLGTRDRGDGYTF.

The table lists this clone with a count of one. The chain employs TRBV5-4 and TRBJ2-4; a possible D gene is TRBD1 (6 bases). This CDR3 spans 14 amino acids. Between the trimmed V and J ends, which lost 4 bases and 2 bases, there was a span of 10 bases. CDR1 is SGHNT, CDR2 YYREEE, per germline (reference sequence). CDR3 nucleotides: TGTGCCAGCAGCCCAGGGGAATCCAAAAACATTCAGTACTTC. Its translation is CASSPGESKNIQYF. The complete variable domain, with remaining parts taken from reference TRBV5-4 and TRBJ2-4, reads ETGVTQSPTHLIKTRGQQVTLRCSSQSGHNTVSWYQQALGQGPQFIFQYYREEENGRGNFPPRFSGLQFPNYSSELNVNALELDDSALYLCASSPGESKNIQYFGAGTRLSVL.

This CDR3 reads CASSPPTSKSGAQYF. As DNA, the CDR3 is TGTGCCAGCAGCCCCCCGACTAGTAAGAGTGGAGCCCAGTACTTC. This chain joins TRBV5-4 and TRBJ2-5, with a weak D call TRBD2 (6 bases). V gave up 4 bases and J gave up 9 bases, with 22 bases separating them. Germline V gene data show CDR1 as SGHNT and CDR2 as YYREEE (reference sequence). This CDR3 region has 15 residues.